A single T cell receptor beta chain is shown here with its context. The antigen remains unidentified. The PCR contained 60 Vbeta and 13 Jbeta primers. Using immunoSEQ multiplex PCR, the repertoire was profiled, and TCRdb retains in-frame clones only, with some absent. The profile shows about 59,000 clones, roughly 84% of them singletons. V was clipped by 0 bases and J by 3 bases, with 16 bases between them. The CDR3 runs 17 residues. The V gene's germline CDR1 is LGHNA and CDR2 YSLEER. The data were taken from a study of cytomegalovirus exposure and HLA in healthy donors. Study context: Among the roughly 400 genotyped donors, over 70% were placed in the Caucasian-associated ancestry cluster. Points from the study as a whole: Sequence variants that were highly shared formed a cluster that was likely a sequencing artifact.

The sequencing sample was made of PBMCs. This receptor was taken from a human donor in good health. This chain joins TRBV4-3 and TRBJ2-3; D possibly corresponds to TRBD1 (5 bases). The CDR3 loop reads CASSQDLPRGNTDTQYF. Here the CDR3 DNA reads TGCGCCAGCAGCCAAGATTTACCTAGGGGAAATACAGATACGCAGTATTTT.